This record covers a single T cell receptor (beta chain). The antigen it recognizes is unknown. No much larger clone exists at a distance of one base, and base qualities are not known. This specimen comes from a study of blood T cell repertoires in COVID-19 (dated by TCRdb to the early 2020s). Background on the whole study: The collaborator samples originated in the United States, Italy and Spain and spanned the acute and convalescent phases of COVID-19. Where available, HLA class I and class II types were taken from metadata supplied by the sample provider and were not determined by assay-based typing. The material from the prospective study consisted of cDNA or gDNA derived from T cells, B-cell-depleted T cells, or PBMCs. The repertoires were released in a freely available public database meant as a resource for research on the immune response to SARS-CoV-2. The samples were drawn from the first 160 participants of the ongoing ImmuneRACE study and from some 1,300 subjects provided by 6 global collaborators. A de-identified subject ID, COVID-19 status, age in years and sex were almost always included in the sample metadata. Deeply sampled blood TCRbeta repertoires from subjects exposed to, actively infected with, or recovered from COVID-19 were included in the dataset.

Summary of the overall study and its limitations: The amount of clinical and demographic metadata varied by source and participant and was provided uncurated.

The CDR3 sequence holds 17 residues, the cysteine and phenylalanine included. Only the CDR3 portion is preserved as DNA: 51 bases, with reading frame beginning at the first base. The germline V end is reduced by 0 bases and the J end by 2 bases; junction bases left unmatched: 9. CDR1 SGHRS and CDR2 YFSETQ were looked up in the germline V gene. The immunoSEQ Assay, a bias-controlled multiplex PCR, was used to amplify TCRbeta CDR3 regions from genomic DNA. In the original analysis: Within the assay, amplification of reference gene primers was used to estimate how many nucleated cells each sample contained. To quantify the absolute abundance of each unique TCRbeta CDR3 rearrangement, sequence reads were collapsed and filtered. For each sample, productive Simpson clonality was calculated as the square root of Simpson's diversity index over productive rearrangements. This is the immuneACCESS table as TCRdb keeps it, with only in-frame sequences that have V and J called. A part of the clones is gone; compared with another copy, unresolved V genes explain less than half, and the rest is unexplained. V, J and clone size are taken as reported in that table, and D and trimming were inferred from the DNA itself. This sample comprises around 30,000 clones, 85% to 90% of them detected only once. Jointly, the top ten make up less than 15% of the sample.

Each collaborating institution followed its own protocols to collect whole blood in K2EDTA tubes. Collaborator samples were shipped for TCRbeta analysis as frozen whole blood, isolated PBMCs, or DNA extracted from either sample type. This TCR came from a man between 65 and 80 years old with active COVID-19. The sequence is built from TRBV5-1 and TRBJ2-3; 7 bases in the junction line up with TRBD1. The sequenced material came from peripheral blood. The CDR3 region reads CASSLERGQRNTDTQYF. The nucleotide sequence is given as TGCGCCAGCAGCTTGGAGAGGGGGCAGAGGAACACAGATACGCAGTATTTT.